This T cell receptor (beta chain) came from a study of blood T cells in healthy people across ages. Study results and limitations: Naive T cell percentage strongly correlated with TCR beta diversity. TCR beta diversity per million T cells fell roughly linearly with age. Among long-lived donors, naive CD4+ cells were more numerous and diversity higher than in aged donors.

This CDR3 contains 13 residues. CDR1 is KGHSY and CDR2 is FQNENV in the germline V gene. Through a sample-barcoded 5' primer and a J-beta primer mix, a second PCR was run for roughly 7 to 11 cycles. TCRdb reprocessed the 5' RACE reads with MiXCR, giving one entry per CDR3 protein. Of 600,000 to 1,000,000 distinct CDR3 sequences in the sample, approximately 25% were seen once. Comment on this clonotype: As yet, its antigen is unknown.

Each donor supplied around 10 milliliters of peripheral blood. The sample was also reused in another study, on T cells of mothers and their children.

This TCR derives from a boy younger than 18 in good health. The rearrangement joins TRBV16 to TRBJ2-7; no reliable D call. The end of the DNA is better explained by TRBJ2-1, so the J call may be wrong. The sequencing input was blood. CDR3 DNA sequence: TGTGCCAGCAGCCAAGTTGCCGGCAATGAGCAGTTCTTC. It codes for CASSQVAGNEQFF.